The sequence of this TCR beta chain was determined in a study of T cells in Graves' hyperthyroidism and ophthalmopathy (dated by TCRdb to between 2018 and 2021). As for the study more broadly: To identify distinguishing TCR V-J signatures, a discovery cohort of 95 to 100 patients was used, comprising roughly 45 with Graves' ophthalmopathy and 57 with stable Graves' hyperthyroidism. The study also compared thyroid tissue and blood T-cell repertoires from 5 to 7 Graves' hyperthyroidism patients. Following sampling, methimazole starting at 30 mg daily was given to hyperthyroidism patients, and high-dose intravenous methylprednisolone was given to ophthalmopathy patients. The paper describes TCR Vbeta CDR3 sequencing of around 140 peripheral blood samples, made up of 43 ophthalmopathy patients, 70 to 75 hyperthyroidism patients and roughly 17 progressor patients. The 95 to 100 discovery patients were randomly split 7:3 into training and test sets. An independent validation cohort of fewer than 20 hyperthyroidism patients and over 15 patients who later progressed to ophthalmopathy tested prospective prediction of ophthalmopathy. Broader findings and caveats from the paper: Blood samples also contained most of the expanded thyroid clonotypes (frequency above 0.001), which suggests that blood repertoires may reflect thyroid immune responses. Sample size was not statistically predetermined, and blinding of investigators to group allocation was not performed. A model built on a 13 V-J signature distinguished ophthalmopathy from stable hyperthyroidism, reaching 85% to 90% sensitivity and under 84% specificity in cross-validation and 80%/75% in testing. In validation, the model predicted progression to ophthalmopathy with roughly 66% sensitivity and less than 80% specificity, a median of roughly seven months before onset.

This clonotype was observed at least ten times. This clone's antigen is unknown. Base qualities are not at hand, and no much larger clone is one base apart. Patients with uncontrolled infections, other autoimmune diseases, pregnancy or lactation were excluded. Diagnoses relied on clinical symptoms, serum thyroxine and TRAb, thyroid ultrasound and orbital computed tomography. Total RNA was extracted with Trizol reagent, and quality was checked on an Agilent 2100 Bioanalyzer. TCR beta CDR3 regions were amplified from RNA transcripts. The first round of RT-PCR for the TCR CDR3 was performed with the HTBI primer set and the Qiagen OneStep RT-PCR kit. A second multiplex PCR round built the libraries, followed by size selection and purification. Paired-end sequencing of the libraries was performed with 100 bp reads on an Illumina HiSeq2000. The paper's processing steps were these. SOAPnuke was used to process the raw data, with reads discarded if the reads contained adapters or uncalled bases, had a mean Phred below 15, or lacked an exact constant-primer or identifier match. High-quality paired reads were merged using COPE v1.2.5, and each unique nucleotide sequence was defined as a clonotype. MiTCR v1.1 was used to align clonotypes to the IMGT TRBV, TRBD and TRBJ reference segments. The analysis was restricted to V-J combinations with a frequency above 0.0001, which together covered 99% to 99.2% of the repertoires. A TCS score was defined as the ratio between F50 (clonal expansion) and ExV (chaos), using BLOSUM62-based TCRdist between CDR3 peptides within each V-J. Welch's t-statistics and random forest reduced around 520 V-J features to some 14, which were used in a naive Bayes classifier (R e1071). The Morisita-Horn index was used to measure how similar the thyroid and blood repertoires were. TCRdb took the public reads, trimmed them with fastp at Q25, ran MiXCR for clone calling and kept in-frame beta chains. Rows matching on CDR3 protein sequence are summarized as one entry with the most common DNA and genes. None of the V and J calls come from the authors' own analysis; TCRdb made them. This sample holds approximately 510,000 distinct CDR3 sequences; 35% to 50% were observed only once. The ten largest clones add up to about 45% of the sample.

Inclusive of the bounding cysteine and phenylalanine, the CDR3 is 14 residues long. The kept DNA is CDR3 alone, 42 bases in frame from the first base. The germline ends are 13 bases apart after V is trimmed by 4 bases and J by 4 bases. CDR1 and CDR2, looked up from the germline V gene, are SGHAT and FQNNGV. Sample: peripheral blood or thyroid tissue (not recorded which). The receptor was isolated from an adult woman with Graves' disease, either hyperthyroidism or ophthalmopathy (not recorded which). In this chain, TRBV11-2 is recombined with TRBJ1-1, with the D gene not confidently named. This receptor has the CDR3 CASSSAGGFTEAFF. The DNA sequence is TGTGCCAGCAGCTCAGCGGGCGGATTCACTGAAGCTTTCTTT.